The rows below give T cell receptor beta chains drawn from one sample of a study of cytomegalovirus exposure and HLA in healthy donors. Some clones are missing from TCRdb's copy, which holds only in-frame ones; the method was immunoSEQ multiplex PCR. The data contain about 52,000 clones, roughly 72% of them singletons. The sample consisted of PBMCs. All receptors derive from a woman aged 45-60 years in good health and CMV-seronegative. The CDR3 runs from the conserved cysteine through the conserved F or W. A D gene is named only where the DNA matches it firmly. Size tells how often a clone was seen (once, few, many) or the class of an expanded clone, and some rows leave it out.

CASSLTLGGPLNTEAFF,TGTGCCAGCAGCTTAACGTTGGGCGGGCCCTTAAACACTGAAGCTTTCTTT,-,TRBJ1-1,few,TRBV7-3
CASSPGQGGTYGYTF,TGTGCCAGCAGTCCCGGACAGGGGGGGACCTATGGCTACACCTTC,TRBD1,TRBJ1-2,-,TRBV6-6
CASTGQGGVNQPQHF,TGTGCCAGTACCGGACAGGGGGGAGTCAATCAGCCCCAGCATTTT,TRBD1,TRBJ1-5,-,TRBV19
CASSLAHLNTEAFF,TGTGCCAGCAGCTTAGCACATTTGAACACTGAAGCTTTCTTT,-,TRBJ1-1,-,TRBV7-6
CASSLTRGHNEQFF,TGTGCCAGCAGTTTGACCAGGGGGCACAATGAGCAGTTCTTC,TRBD1,TRBJ2-1,-,TRBV27
CASSVDGGSSQPQHF,TGTGCCAGCAGCGTCGACGGAGGGAGCAGTCAGCCCCAGCATTTT,-,TRBJ1-5,-,TRBV9
CASSPGTSGSYEQYF,TGTGCCAGCTCACCGGGGACTAGCGGGAGCTACGAGCAGTACTTC,TRBD2,TRBJ2-7,-,TRBV18
CASSLTGGSSYEQYF,TGCGCCAGCAGCTTGACCGGTGGGAGTAGTTACGAGCAGTACTTC,-,TRBJ2-7,-,TRBV5-1
CASSVSGAAGANVLTF,TGTGCCAGCAGTGTTAGCGGGGCCGCTGGGGCCAACGTCCTGACTTTC,TRBD2,TRBJ2-6,-,TRBV5-5
CASSFEDQPQHF,TGCGCCAGCAGTTTCGAGGATCAGCCCCAGCATTTT,-,TRBJ1-5,-,TRBV23-1
CASSRSVEETQYF,TGTGCCAGCAGCCGTAGTGTCGAGGAGACCCAGTACTTC,-,TRBJ2-5,-,TRBV7-2
CASSSAGTLYEQYF,TGTGCCAGCAGCTCAGCCGGGACACTCTACGAGCAGTACTTC,-,TRBJ2-7,-,TRBV28
CASGGEGGTEAFF,TGTGCCAGCGGAGGGGAGGGCGGCACTGAAGCTTTCTTT,-,TRBJ1-1,once,TRBV2
CATHSPYSYEQYF,TGTGCCACACACAGCCCATACTCCTACGAGCAGTACTTC,-,TRBJ2-7,-,TRBV6-1
CSARPDNEQFF,TGCAGTGCTAGACCTGACAATGAGCAGTTCTTC,-,TRBJ2-1,-,TRBV20-1
CASSYSRSTEQFF,TGTGCCAGCAGTTACTCGCGGTCGACCGAGCAGTTCTTC,-,TRBJ2-1,-,TRBV6-5
CASSLAGGAGARDEQFF,TGTGCCAGCAGCTTAGCAGGGGGGGCAGGGGCACGCGATGAGCAGTTCTTC,-,TRBJ2-1,-,TRBV7-6
CASSIGRGQPQHF,TGTGCCAGTAGTATAGGTAGGGGTCAGCCCCAGCATTTT,-,TRBJ1-5,once,TRBV19
CASSDRDYSPLHF,TGTGCCAGCAGTGACAGGGACTACTCACCCCTCCACTTT,-,TRBJ1-6,-,TRBV6-1
CASSLVGGSLPYEQYF,TGTGCCAGCAGTTTAGTCGGGGGTAGTCTACCCTACGAGCAGTACTTC,-,TRBJ2-7,-,TRBV27
CSVIRGQGAGEQFF,TGCAGCGTTATTCGAGGACAGGGGGCCGGTGAGCAGTTCTTC,TRBD1,TRBJ2-1,-,TRBV29-1
CARPPVYNSPLHF,TGTGCCAGACCCCCGGTATATAATTCACCCCTCCACTTT,-,TRBJ1-6,-,TRBV2
CASSYVAGEKLFF,TGTGCCAGCAGTTACGTTGCAGGCGAAAAACTGTTTTTT,-,TRBJ1-4,-,TRBV6-5
CASSENQNGNTEAFF,TGCGCCAGCAGCGAGAATCAAAACGGGAACACTGAAGCTTTCTTT,-,TRBJ1-1,-,TRBV4-3
CASSAGLAGGDEQYF,TGCGCCAGCAGCGCAGGACTAGCGGGAGGTGACGAGCAGTACTTC,TRBD2,TRBJ2-7,-,TRBV5-1
CASSSSRGGSTDTQYF,TGTGCCAGCAGTAGTAGCCGGGGGGGATCCACAGATACGCAGTATTTT,TRBD2,TRBJ2-3,-,TRBV2
CAISVAGEETQYF,TGTGCCATCAGTGTGGCAGGGGAAGAGACCCAGTACTTC,-,TRBJ2-5,-,TRBV10-3
CASSHSYGAFF,TGCGCCAGCAGTCATTCTTACGGGGCTTTCTTT,-,TRBJ1-1,once,TRBV23-1
CASSQPGQGYNEQFF,TGTGCCAGCAGCCAACCGGGACAGGGGTACAATGAGCAGTTCTTC,TRBD1,TRBJ2-1,-,TRBV14
CASSVMQGTAGELFF,TGTGCCAGCAGTGTGATGCAGGGTACGGCCGGGGAGCTGTTTTTT,-,TRBJ2-2,-,TRBV2
CASTSGGAGETQYF,TGTGCCAGCACCTCAGGAGGAGCTGGGGAGACCCAGTACTTC,-,TRBJ2-5,once,TRBV28
CASILDTSLRAQYF,TGTGCCAGCATCCTGGACACCTCCCTACGAGCGCAGTACTTC,-,TRBJ2-7,-,TRBV2
CASSFMGGTQYF,TGTGCCAGCAGCTTTATGGGGGGGACCCAGTACTTC,-,TRBJ2-5,-,TRBV7-2
CASSLAGGYNEQFF,TGTGCCAGCAGCTTGGCGGGAGGGTACAATGAGCAGTTCTTC,TRBD2,TRBJ2-1,-,TRBV7-3
CASSFWGRGPEATNEKLFF,TGTGCCAGCAGTTTTTGGGGGAGGGGCCCTGAGGCAACTAATGAAAAACTGTTTTTT,-,TRBJ1-4,-,TRBV28
CASSFLAGEYTEAFF,TGTGCCAGCAGTTTCTTGGCGGGCGAGTACACTGAAGCTTTCTTT,-,TRBJ1-1,-,TRBV27
CASGGGVSYNEQFF,TGTGCCAGCGGAGGAGGAGTTTCCTACAATGAGCAGTTCTTC,-,TRBJ2-1,-,TRBV7-9
CASSLIEGPGSYGYTF,TGCGCCAGCAGCTTGATAGAAGGCCCGGGGAGCTATGGCTACACCTTC,-,TRBJ1-2,-,TRBV5-1
CSVSRQTDTQYF,TGCAGCGTCTCCAGACAGACAGATACGCAGTATTTT,-,TRBJ2-3,once,TRBV29-1
CASNPRDSPTGELFF,TGTGCCAGCAACCCAAGGGACTCTCCCACCGGGGAGCTGTTTTTT,-,TRBJ2-2,-,TRBV7-9
CSVAISETQYF,TGCAGCGTTGCGATTAGCGAGACCCAGTACTTC,-,TRBJ2-5,-,TRBV29-1
CASSPDRGSNQPQHF,TGTGCCAGCAGCCCCGACAGGGGTAGCAATCAGCCCCAGCATTTT,TRBD1,TRBJ1-5,few,TRBV7-9
CASSLDGSGGAGEQFF,TGTGCCAGCAGCTTAGACGGAAGCGGGGGGGCAGGAGAGCAGTTCTTC,TRBD2,TRBJ2-1,few,TRBV7-2
CAISDSQTSGGAETQYF,TGTGCCATCAGTGATTCCCAGACTAGCGGGGGGGCAGAGACCCAGTACTTC,TRBD2,TRBJ2-5,few,TRBV10-3
CASSLVRLAGGHNEQFF,TGTGCCAGCAGCTTAGTACGACTAGCGGGGGGTCATAATGAGCAGTTCTTC,TRBD2,TRBJ2-1,few,TRBV7-9
CASNQGGSLGLAGGPGTGELFF,TGTGCCAGCAATCAGGGGGGATCTTTGGGACTAGCGGGAGGGCCGGGCACCGGGGAGCTGTTTTTT,TRBD2,TRBJ2-2,-,TRBV2
CASSVDNEQFF,TGTGCCAGCAGCGTCGACAATGAGCAGTTCTTC,-,TRBJ2-1,-,TRBV9
CASSSLGEGPYEQYF,TGTGCCAGCAGCTCCCTAGGGGAGGGCCCCTACGAGCAGTACTTC,TRBD2,TRBJ2-7,-,TRBV5-4
CASSLQSGLYYEQYF,TGTGCCAGCAGCTTACAATCCGGACTATACTACGAGCAGTACTTC,-,TRBJ2-7,-,TRBV7-9
CSVVRGAGKTQYF,TGCAGCGTTGTTCGGGGGGCCGGAAAGACCCAGTACTTC,-,TRBJ2-5,-,TRBV29-1
CASSYDRGAGYTF,TGCGCCAGCAGCTACGACAGGGGAGCTGGCTACACCTTC,TRBD1,TRBJ1-2,once,TRBV5-1
CASSSGTSGATDTQYF,TGTGCCAGCAGCTCTGGGACTAGCGGGGCGACAGATACGCAGTATTTT,TRBD2,TRBJ2-3,-,TRBV5-4
CASSSRGGLDYGYTF,TGTGCCAGCAGTTCCCGGGGAGGGCTAGACTATGGCTACACCTTC,-,TRBJ1-2,-,TRBV6-5
CASSYSGGGDYNEQFF,TGTGCCAGCAGTTACTCGGGCGGGGGAGACTACAATGAGCAGTTCTTC,TRBD2,TRBJ2-1,-,TRBV6-5
CASSWYGGRNTGELFF,TGTGCCAGCAGCTGGTACGGGGGGCGGAACACCGGGGAGCTGTTTTTT,-,TRBJ2-2,-,TRBV7-2
CASSVGGESSYEQYF,TGTGCCAGCAGCGTAGGGGGGGAAAGCTCCTACGAGCAGTACTTC,-,TRBJ2-7,-,TRBV9
CASSPEGGHQPQHF,TGCGCCAGCAGCCCGGAGGGGGGGCATCAGCCCCAGCATTTT,-,TRBJ1-5,-,TRBV5-1
CASGREWDGRGEQFF,TGTGCCAGCGGACGAGAGTGGGACGGGCGGGGTGAGCAGTTCTTC,-,TRBJ2-1,-,TRBV6-1
CASSPISGNNQPQHF,TGTGCCAGCTCCCCCATATCAGGGAACAATCAGCCCCAGCATTTT,-,TRBJ1-5,-,TRBV18
CASSDFRGGSVNTEAFF,TGTGCCAGCAGCGACTTCAGGGGCGGGTCAGTGAACACTGAAGCTTTCTTT,-,TRBJ1-1,-,TRBV7-9